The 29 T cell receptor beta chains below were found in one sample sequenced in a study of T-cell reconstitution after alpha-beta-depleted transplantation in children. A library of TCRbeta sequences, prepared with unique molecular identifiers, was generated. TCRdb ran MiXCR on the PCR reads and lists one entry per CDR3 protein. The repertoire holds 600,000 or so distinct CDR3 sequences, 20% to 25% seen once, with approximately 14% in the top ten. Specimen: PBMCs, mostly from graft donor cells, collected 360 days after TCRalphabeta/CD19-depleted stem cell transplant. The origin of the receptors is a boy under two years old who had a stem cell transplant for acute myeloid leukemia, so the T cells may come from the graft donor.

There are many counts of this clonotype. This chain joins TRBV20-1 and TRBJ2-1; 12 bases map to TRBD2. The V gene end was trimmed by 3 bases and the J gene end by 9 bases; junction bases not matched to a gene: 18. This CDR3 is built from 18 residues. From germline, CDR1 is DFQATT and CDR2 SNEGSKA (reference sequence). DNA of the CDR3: TGCAGTGCTAGCATATCAAGACTAGCGGGGGCGGGCCTGTCTGAGCAGTTCTTC. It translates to CSASISRLAGAGLSEQFF.

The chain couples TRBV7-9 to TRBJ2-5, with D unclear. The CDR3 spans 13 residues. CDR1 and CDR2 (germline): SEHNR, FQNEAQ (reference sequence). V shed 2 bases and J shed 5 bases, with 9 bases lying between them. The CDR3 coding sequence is TGTGCCAGCAGCTTATATCAACGCGAGACCCAGTACTTC. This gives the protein CASSLYQRETQYF. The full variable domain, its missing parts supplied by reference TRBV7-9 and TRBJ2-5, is DTGVSQNPRHKITKRGQNVTFRCDPISEHNRLYWYRQTLGQGPEFLTYFQNEAQLEKSRLLSDRFSAERPKGSFSTLEIQRTEQGDSAMYLCASSLYQRETQYFGPGTRLLVL.

Here the CDR3 DNA reads TGCAGCGTTGTAGAGTTCATGAACACTGAAGCTTTCTTT. Amino acid sequence: CSVVEFMNTEAFF. The chain has TRBV29-1 and TRBJ1-1; D is uncertain. Per germline, CDR1 SQVTM and CDR2 ANQGSEA. The CDR3 length is 13 residues. V was cut by 4 bases and J by 0 bases, with 9 bases left in between.

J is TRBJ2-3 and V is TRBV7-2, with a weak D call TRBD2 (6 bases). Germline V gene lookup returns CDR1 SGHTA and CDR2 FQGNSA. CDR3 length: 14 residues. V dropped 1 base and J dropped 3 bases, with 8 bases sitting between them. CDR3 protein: CASSLELATDTQYF. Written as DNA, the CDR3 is TGTGCCAGCAGCTTAGAGCTAGCGACAGATACGCAGTATTTT.

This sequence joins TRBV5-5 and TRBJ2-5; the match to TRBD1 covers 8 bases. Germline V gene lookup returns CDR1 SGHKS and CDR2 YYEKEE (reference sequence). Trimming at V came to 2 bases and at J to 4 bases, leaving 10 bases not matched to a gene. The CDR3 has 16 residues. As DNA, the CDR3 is TGTGCCAGCAGCTTTACTGGGCAGGGGGCGAGAGAGACCCAGTACTTC. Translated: CASSFTGQGARETQYF.

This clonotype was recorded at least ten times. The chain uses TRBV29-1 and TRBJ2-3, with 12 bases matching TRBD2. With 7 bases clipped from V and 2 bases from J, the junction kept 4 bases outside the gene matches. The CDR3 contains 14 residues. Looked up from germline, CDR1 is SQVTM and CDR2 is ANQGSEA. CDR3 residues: CSAGLAGPTDTQYF. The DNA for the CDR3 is TGCAGCGCCGGACTAGCGGGGCCCACAGATACGCAGTATTTT.

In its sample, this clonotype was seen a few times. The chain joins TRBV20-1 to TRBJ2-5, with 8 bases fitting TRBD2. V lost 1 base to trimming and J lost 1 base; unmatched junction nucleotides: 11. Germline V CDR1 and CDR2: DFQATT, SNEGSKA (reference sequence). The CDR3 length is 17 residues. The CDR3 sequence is CSARGAGGALSQETQYF. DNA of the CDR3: TGCAGTGCTAGAGGGGCCGGGGGGGCGTTAAGCCAAGAGACCCAGTACTTC.

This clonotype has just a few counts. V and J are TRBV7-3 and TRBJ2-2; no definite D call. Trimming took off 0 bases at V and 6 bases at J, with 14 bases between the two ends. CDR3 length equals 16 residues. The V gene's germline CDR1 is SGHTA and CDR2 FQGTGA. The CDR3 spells CASSLTLRASAGELFF. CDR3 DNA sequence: TGTGCCAGCAGCTTAACGTTAAGGGCATCGGCCGGGGAGCTGTTTTTT.

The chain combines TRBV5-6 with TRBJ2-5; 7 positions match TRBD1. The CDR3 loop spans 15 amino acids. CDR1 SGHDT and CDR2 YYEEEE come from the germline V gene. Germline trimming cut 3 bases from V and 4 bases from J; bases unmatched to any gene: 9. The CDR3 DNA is TGTGCCAGCAGCTCCATGACAGGGTGGGGAGAGACCCAGTACTTC. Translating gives CASSSMTGWGETQYF.

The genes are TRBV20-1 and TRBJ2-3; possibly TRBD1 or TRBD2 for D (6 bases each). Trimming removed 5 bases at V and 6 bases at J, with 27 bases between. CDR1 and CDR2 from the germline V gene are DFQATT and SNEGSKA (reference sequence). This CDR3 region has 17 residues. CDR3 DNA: TGCAGTGCTCAGCCCCGGTTATCGGGGGCCCATCGGGATACGCAGTATTTT. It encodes CSAQPRLSGAHRDTQYF.

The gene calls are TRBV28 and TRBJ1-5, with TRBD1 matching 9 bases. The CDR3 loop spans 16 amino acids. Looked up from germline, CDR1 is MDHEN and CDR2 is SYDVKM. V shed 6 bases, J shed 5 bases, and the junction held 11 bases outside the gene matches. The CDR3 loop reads CASRTTGGTSDQPQHF. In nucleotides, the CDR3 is TGTGCCAGCAGAACTACAGGGGGCACCTCAGATCAGCCCCAGCATTTT.

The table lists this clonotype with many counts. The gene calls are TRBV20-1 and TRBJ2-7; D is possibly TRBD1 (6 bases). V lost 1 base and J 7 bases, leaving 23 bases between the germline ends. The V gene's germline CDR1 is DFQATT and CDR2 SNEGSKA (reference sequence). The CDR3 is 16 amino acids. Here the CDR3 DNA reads TGCAGTGCTAGAGGTCCCCTGACAGGCCCCGATACTGAGCAGTACTTC. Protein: CSARGPLTGPDTEQYF.

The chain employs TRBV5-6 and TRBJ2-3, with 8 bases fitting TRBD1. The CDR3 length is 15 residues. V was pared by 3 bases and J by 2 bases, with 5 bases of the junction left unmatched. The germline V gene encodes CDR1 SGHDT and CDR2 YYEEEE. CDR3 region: CASSSGQDFTDTQYF. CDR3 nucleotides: TGTGCCAGCAGCTCGGGACAGGATTTCACAGATACGCAGTATTTT.

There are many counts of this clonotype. The CDR3 DNA sequence: TGTGCCAGCAGCTTAGCCGGGACAGTGATCATGAACACTGAAGCTTTCTTT. Translating gives CASSLAGTVIMNTEAFF. The chain joins TRBV7-9 to TRBJ1-1; 7 bases align to TRBD1. The germline V gene has CDR1 SEHNR and CDR2 FQNEAQ (reference sequence). The CDR3 loop spans 17 amino acids. The junction had 7 bases not matched to a gene; V was cut back by 0 bases and J by 0 bases. Variable domain in full (rest from reference TRBV7-9 and TRBJ1-1): DTGVSQNPRHKITKRGQNVTFRCDPISEHNRLYWYRQTLGQGPEFLTYFQNEAQLEKSRLLSDRFSAERPKGSFSTLEIQRTEQGDSAMYLCASSLAGTVIMNTEAFFGQGTRLTVV.

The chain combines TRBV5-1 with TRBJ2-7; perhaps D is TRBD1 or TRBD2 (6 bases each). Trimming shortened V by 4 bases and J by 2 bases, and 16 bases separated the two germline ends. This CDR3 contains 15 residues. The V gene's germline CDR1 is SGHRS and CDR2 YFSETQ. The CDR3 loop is CASSASPGEAYEQYF. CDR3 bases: TGCGCCAGCAGCGCGAGTCCAGGGGAGGCCTACGAGCAGTACTTC.

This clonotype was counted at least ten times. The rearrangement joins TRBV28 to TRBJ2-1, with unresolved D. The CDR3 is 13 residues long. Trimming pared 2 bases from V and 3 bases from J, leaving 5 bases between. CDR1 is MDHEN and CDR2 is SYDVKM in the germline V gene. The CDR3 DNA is TGTGCCAGCAGTTTACCCCACTACAATGAGCAGTTCTTC. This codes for CASSLPHYNEQFF.

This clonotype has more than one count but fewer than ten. CDR3 sequence: CASSYAAVLANTGELFF. CDR3 in DNA: TGTGCCAGCAGTTACGCGGCCGTACTAGCGAACACCGGGGAGCTGTTTTTT. This chain uses TRBV6-5 with TRBJ2-2; perhaps TRBD2 as D (5 bases). Trimming pared 2 bases from V and 0 bases from J, leaving 13 bases between. The CDR3 has 17 residues. The germline gives CDR1 MNHEY, CDR2 SVGAGI.

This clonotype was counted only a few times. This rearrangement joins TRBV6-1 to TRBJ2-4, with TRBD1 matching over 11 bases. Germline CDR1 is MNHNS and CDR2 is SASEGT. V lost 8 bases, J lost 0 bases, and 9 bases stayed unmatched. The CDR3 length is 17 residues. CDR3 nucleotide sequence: TGTGCCAGCGGCAGGACAGGGGGCTTTCTAGCCAAAAACATTCAGTACTTC. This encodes CASGRTGGFLAKNIQYF.

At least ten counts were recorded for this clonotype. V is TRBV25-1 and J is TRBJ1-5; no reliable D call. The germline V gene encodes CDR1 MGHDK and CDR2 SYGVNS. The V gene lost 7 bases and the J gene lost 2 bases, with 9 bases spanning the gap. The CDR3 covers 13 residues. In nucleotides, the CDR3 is TGTGCCAGCAAAAATGTAGGCAATCAGCCCCAGCATTTT. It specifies CASKNVGNQPQHF.

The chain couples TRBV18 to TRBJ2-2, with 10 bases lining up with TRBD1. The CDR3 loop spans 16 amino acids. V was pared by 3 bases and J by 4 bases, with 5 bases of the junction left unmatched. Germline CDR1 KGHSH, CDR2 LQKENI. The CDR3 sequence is CASSPRQGATTGELFF. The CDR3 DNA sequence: TGTGCCAGCTCACCCCGACAGGGGGCGACCACCGGGGAGCTGTTTTTT.

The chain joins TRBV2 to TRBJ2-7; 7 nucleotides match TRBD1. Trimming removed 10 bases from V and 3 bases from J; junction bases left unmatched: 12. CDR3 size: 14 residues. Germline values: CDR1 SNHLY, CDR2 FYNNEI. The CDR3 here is CAITLRGHGYEQYV. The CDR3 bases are TGTGCCATAACCCTAAGGGGGCACGGCTACGAGCAGTACGTC.

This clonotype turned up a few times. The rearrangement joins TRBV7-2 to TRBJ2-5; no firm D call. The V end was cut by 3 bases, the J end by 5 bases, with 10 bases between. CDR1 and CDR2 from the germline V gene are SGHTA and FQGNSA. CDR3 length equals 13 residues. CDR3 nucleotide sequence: TGTGCCAGCAGCTTCGGGCCAACCGAGACCCAGTACTTC. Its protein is CASSFGPTETQYF.

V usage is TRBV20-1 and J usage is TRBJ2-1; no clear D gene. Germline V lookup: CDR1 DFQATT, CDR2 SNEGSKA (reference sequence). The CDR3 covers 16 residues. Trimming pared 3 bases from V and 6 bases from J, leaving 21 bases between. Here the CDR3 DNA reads TGCAGTGCTAGTAACTTGGTTCGGTTCGACGGCAATGAGCAGTTCTTC. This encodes CSASNLVRFDGNEQFF.

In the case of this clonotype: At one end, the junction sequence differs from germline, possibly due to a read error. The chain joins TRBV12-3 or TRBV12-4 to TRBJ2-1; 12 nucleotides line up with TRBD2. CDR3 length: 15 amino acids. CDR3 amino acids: CASSQGLAGYNEQLF. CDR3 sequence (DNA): TGTGCCAGCAGTCAAGGACTAGCGGGGTACAATGAGCAGTTGTTC.

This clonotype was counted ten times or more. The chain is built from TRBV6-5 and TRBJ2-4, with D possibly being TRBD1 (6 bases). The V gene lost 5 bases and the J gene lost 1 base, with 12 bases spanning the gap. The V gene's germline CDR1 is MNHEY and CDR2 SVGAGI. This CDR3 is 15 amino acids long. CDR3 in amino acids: CASSNRAIAKNIQYF. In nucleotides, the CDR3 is TGTGCCAGCAGTAACAGGGCAATCGCCAAAAACATTCAGTACTTC.

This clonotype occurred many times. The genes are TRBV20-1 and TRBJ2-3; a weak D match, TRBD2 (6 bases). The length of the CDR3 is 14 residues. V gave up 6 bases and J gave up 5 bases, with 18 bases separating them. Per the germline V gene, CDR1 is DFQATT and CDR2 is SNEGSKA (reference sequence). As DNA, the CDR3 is TGCAGTGCCCCGCGGGACGGGAACAGAGATACGCAGTATTTT. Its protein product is CSAPRDGNRDTQYF.

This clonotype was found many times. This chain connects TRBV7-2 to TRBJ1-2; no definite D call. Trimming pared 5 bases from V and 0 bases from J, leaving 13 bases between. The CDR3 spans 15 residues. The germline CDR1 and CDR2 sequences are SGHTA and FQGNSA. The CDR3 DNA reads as TGTGCCAGCAGCCCCGCAGTTTCCCCTAACTATGGCTACACCTTC. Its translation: CASSPAVSPNYGYTF. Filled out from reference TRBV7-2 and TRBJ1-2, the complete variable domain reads GAGVSQSPSNKVTEKGKDVELRCDPISGHTALYWYRQSLGQGLEFLIYFQGNSAPDKSGLPSDRFSAERTGGSVSTLTIQRTQQEDSAVYLCASSPAVSPNYGYTFGSGTRLTVV.

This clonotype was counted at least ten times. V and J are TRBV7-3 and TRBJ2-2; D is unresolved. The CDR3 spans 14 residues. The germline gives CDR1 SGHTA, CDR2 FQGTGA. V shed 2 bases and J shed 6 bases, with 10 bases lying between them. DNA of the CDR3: TGTGCCAGCAGCTTAGGGATTGGGGCCGGGGAGCTGTTTTTT. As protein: CASSLGIGAGELFF.

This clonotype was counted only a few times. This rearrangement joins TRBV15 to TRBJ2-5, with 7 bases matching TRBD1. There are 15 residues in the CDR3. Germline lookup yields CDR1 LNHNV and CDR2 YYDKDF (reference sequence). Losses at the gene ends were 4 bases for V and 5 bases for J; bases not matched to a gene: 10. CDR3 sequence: CATSTQGPGWETQYF. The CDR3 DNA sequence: TGTGCCACCAGCACACAGGGGCCGGGGTGGGAGACCCAGTACTTC. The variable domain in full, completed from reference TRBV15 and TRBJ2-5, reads DAMVIQNPRYQVTQFGKPVTLSCSQTLNHNVMYWYQQKSSQAPKLLFHYYDKDFNNEADTPDNFQSRRPNTSFCFLDIRSPGLGDTAMYLCATSTQGPGWETQYFGPGTRLLVL.